This T cell receptor beta chain was recovered during a study of neurological immune-mediated disorders. Study-wide points: Private repertoires in all groups were suggested, as expanded clones shared no CDR3 amino acid sequences across subjects. Levels of TCR clonal expansion peaked in HTLV-1-associated myelopathy and reached their lowest in multiple sclerosis, under those of healthy controls.

Trimming took off 2 bases at V and 1 base at J, with 5 bases between the two ends. Germline values: CDR1 SGHTA, CDR2 FQGNSA. This CDR3 is built from 13 residues. Ten or more counts support this clonotype. Its antigen is still unknown. Regarding time point: longitudinal time-point 1 (baseline). 5'RACE employing 10-nucleotide random UMIs yielded the cDNA. Sequencing of 15-18 subjects in each run yielded over 200 million TCR-beta sequences. TCRdb ran MiXCR on the 5' RACE reads and lists one entry per CDR3 protein. The data contain tens of thousands of distinct CDR3 sequences, roughly 13% of them singletons.

The TCR sequence derives from a female donor with HTLV-1-associated myelopathy (HAM/TSP). Input material: PBMCs. The V gene is TRBV7-2, the J gene TRBJ1-1, with D unclear. CDR3 bases: TGTGCCAGCAGCTTAACCAGGAACACTGAAGCTTTCTTT. The encoded protein is CASSLTRNTEAFF. The variable domain in full, completed from reference TRBV7-2 and TRBJ1-1, reads GAGVSQSPSNKVTEKGKDVELRCDPISGHTALYWYRQSLGQGLEFLIYFQGNSAPDKSGLPSDRFSAERTGGSVSTLTIQRTQQEDSAVYLCASSLTRNTEAFFGQGTRLTVV.